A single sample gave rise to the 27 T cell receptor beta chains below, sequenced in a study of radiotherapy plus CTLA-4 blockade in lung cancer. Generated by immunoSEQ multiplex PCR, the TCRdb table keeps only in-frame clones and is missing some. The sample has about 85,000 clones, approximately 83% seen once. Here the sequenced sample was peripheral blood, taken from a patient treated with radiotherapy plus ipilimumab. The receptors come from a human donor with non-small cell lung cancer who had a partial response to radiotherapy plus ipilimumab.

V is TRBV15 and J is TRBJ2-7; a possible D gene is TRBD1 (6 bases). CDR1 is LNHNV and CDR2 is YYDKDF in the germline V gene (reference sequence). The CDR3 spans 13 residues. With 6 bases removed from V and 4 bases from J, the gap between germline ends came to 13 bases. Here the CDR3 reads CATSTGHQYEQYV. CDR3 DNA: TGTGCCACCAGTACGGGACACCAGTACGAGCAGTACGTC.

The CDR3 spells CASSFGMDSSYEQYF. CDR3 bases: TGTGCCAGCAGCTTCGGTATGGACAGCTCCTACGAGCAGTACTTC. The chain uses TRBV11-2 and TRBJ2-7; TRBD1 might be the D (6 bases). Germline V CDR1 and CDR2: SGHAT, FQNNGV. The germline V and J ends were trimmed by 3 bases and 0 bases, with 12 bases remaining between them. The CDR3 sequence is 15 residues long. The full variable domain, completed using reference TRBV11-2 and TRBJ2-7, is EAGVAQSPRYKIIEKRQSVAFWCNPISGHATLYWYQQILGQGPKLLIQFQNNGVVDDSQLPKDRFSAERLKGVDSTLKIQPAKLEDSAVYLCASSFGMDSSYEQYFGPGTRLTVT.

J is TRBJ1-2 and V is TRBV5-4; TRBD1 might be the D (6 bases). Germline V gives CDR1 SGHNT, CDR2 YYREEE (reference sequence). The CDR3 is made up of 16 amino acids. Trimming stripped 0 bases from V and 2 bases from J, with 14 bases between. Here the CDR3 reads CASSLARGGGNYGYTF. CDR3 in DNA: TGTGCCAGCAGCTTGGCCAGGGGAGGGGGGAACTATGGCTACACCTTC.

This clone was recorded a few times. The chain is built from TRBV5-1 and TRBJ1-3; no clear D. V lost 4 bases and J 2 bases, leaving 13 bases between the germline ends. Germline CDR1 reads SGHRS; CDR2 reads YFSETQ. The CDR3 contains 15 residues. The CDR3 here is CASSPYSAAGNTIYF. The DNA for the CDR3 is TGCGCCAGCAGCCCGTACTCCGCGGCTGGAAACACCATATATTTT.

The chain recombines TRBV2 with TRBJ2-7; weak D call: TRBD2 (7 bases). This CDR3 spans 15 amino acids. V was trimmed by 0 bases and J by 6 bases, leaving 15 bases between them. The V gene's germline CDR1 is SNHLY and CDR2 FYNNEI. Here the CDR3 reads CASSEALHRGGEQYF. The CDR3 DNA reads TGTGCCAGCAGTGAAGCGCTTCATAGGGGGGGCGAGCAGTACTTC.

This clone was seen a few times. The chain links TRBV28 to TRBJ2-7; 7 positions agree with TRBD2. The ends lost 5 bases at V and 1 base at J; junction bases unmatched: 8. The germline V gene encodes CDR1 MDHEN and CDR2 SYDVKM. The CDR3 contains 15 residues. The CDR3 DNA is TGTGCCAGCAGTGGGGACTACCTTAGATCCTACGAGCAGTACTTC. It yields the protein CASSGDYLRSYEQYF.

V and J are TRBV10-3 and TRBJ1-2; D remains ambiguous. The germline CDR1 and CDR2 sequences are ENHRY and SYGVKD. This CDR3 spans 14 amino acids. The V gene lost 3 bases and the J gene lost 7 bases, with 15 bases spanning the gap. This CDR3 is CAISEVRGMGGYTF. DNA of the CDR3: TGTGCCATCAGTGAAGTACGAGGGATGGGTGGCTACACCTTC.

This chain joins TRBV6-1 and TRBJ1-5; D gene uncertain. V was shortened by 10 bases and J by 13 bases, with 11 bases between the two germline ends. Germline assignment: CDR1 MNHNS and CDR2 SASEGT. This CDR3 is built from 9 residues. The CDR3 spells CATVPGQHF. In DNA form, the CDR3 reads TGTGCCACCGTCCCGGGACAGCATTTT.

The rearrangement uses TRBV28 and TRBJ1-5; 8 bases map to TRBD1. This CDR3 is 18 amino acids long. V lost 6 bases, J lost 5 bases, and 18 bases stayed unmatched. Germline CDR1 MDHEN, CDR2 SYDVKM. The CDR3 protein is CASSPSYPPGQVHQPQHF. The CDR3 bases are TGTGCCAGCAGCCCAAGCTATCCTCCGGGACAGGTCCATCAGCCCCAGCATTTT.

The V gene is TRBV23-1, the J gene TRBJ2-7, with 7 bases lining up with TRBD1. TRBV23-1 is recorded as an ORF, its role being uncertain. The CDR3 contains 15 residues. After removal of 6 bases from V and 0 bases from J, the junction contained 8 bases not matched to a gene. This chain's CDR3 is CASSTGESSSYEQYV. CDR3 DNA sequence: TGCGCCAGCAGCACAGGGGAATCCAGCTCCTACGAGCAGTACGTC.

The CDR3 DNA follows: TGTGCCAGTAGTATTCAGGGATCGAACACTGAAGCTTTCTTT. This gives the protein CASSIQGSNTEAFF. The chain has TRBV19 and TRBJ1-1; possible D gene TRBD1, 5 bases. From germline, CDR1 is LNHDA and CDR2 SQIVND (reference sequence). The CDR3 covers 14 residues. Trimming took 3 bases from V and 1 from J, leaving 9 bases between them.

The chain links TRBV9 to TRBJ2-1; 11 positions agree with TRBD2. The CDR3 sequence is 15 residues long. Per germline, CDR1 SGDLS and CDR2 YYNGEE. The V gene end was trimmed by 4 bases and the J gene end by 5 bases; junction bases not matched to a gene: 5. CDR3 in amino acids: CASSPLGLADNEQFF. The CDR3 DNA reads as TGTGCCAGCAGCCCCCTGGGACTAGCGGACAATGAGCAGTTCTTC.

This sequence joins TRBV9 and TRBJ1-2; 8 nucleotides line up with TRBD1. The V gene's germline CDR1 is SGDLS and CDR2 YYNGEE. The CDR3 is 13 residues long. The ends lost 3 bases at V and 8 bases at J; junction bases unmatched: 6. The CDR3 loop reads CASSAQQGEGYTF. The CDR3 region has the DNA TGTGCCAGCAGCGCCCAACAGGGGGAAGGCTACACCTTC.

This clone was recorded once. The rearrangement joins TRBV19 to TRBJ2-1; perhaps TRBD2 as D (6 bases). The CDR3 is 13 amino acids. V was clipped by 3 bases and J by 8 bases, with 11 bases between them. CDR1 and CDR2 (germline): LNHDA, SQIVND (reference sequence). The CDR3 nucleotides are TGTGCCAGTAGTATTGGAGGGTGGGATGAGCAGTTCTTC. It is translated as CASSIGGWDEQFF. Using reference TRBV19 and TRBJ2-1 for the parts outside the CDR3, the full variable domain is DGGITQSPKYLFRKEGQNVTLSCEQNLNHDAMYWYRQDPGQGLRLIYYSQIVNDFQKGDIAEGYSVSREKKESFPLTVTSAQKNPTAFYLCASSIGGWDEQFFGPGTRLTVL.

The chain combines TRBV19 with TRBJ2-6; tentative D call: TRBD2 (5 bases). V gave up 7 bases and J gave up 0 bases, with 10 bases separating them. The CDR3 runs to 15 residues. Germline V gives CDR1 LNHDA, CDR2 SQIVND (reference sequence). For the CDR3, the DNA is TGTGCCAGTATGAGGGAGAGCTCTGGGGCCAACGTCCTGACTTTC. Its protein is CASMRESSGANVLTF.

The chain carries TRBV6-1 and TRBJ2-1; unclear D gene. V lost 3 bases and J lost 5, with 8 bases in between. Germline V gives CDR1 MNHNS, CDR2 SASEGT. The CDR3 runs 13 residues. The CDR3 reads CASSDAENNEQFF. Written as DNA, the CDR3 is TGTGCCAGCAGTGATGCCGAGAACAATGAGCAGTTCTTC.

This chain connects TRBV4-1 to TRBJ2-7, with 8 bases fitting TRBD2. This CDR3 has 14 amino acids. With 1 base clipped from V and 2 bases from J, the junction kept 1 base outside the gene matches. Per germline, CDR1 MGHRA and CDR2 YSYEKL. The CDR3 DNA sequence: TGCGCCAGCAGCCAAGGAGCGGGGGCCTACGAGCAGTACTTC. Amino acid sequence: CASSQGAGAYEQYF.

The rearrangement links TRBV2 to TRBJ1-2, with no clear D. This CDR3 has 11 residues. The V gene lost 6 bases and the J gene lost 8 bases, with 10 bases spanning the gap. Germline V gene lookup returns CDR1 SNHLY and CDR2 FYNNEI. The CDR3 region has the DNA TGTGCCAGCAGAGCTAGGCTCGGCTACACCTTC. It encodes CASRARLGYTF.

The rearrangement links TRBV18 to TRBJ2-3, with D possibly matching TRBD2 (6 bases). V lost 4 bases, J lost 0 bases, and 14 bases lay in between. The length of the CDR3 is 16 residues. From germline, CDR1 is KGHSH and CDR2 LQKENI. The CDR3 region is CASSQNIGGSTDTQYF. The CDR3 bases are TGTGCCAGCTCACAGAACATCGGGGGAAGCACAGATACGCAGTATTTT. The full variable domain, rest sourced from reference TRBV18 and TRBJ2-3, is NAGVMQNPRHLVRRRGQEARLRCSPMKGHSHVYWYRQLPEEGLKFMVYLQKENIIDESGMPKERFSAEFPKEGPSILRIQQVVRGDSAAYFCASSQNIGGSTDTQYFGPGTRLTVL.

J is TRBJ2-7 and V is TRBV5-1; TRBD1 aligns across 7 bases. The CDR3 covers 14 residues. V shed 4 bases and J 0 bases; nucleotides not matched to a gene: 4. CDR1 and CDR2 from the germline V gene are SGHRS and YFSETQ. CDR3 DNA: TGCGCCAGCAGCCCCGGGACAGCCTCCTACGAGCAGTACTTC. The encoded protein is CASSPGTASYEQYF.

CDR3 DNA sequence: TGTGCCAGCAGCGTAGGTATAGCGGGAGGGCCATCCGGGGAGCTGTTTTTT. Translating gives CASSVGIAGGPSGELFF. The rearrangement uses TRBV9 and TRBJ2-2, with 11 positions matching TRBD2. After removal of 0 bases from V and 6 bases from J, the junction contained 7 bases not matched to a gene. CDR3 length: 17 residues. In germline, CDR1 is SGDLS, CDR2 YYNGEE.

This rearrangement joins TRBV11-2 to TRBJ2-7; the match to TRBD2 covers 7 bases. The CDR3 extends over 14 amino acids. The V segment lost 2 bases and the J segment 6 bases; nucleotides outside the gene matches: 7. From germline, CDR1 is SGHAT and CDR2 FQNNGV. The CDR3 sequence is CASSLLTSSSEQYF. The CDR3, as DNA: TGTGCCAGCAGCTTACTGACTAGCAGTTCCGAGCAGTACTTC.

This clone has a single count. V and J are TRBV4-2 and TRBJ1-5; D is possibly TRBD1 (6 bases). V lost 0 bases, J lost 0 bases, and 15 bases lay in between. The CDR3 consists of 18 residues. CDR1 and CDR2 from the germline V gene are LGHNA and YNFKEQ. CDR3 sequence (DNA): TGTGCCAGCAGCCAAGATTTGGGCAGGGGTAATAGCAATCAGCCCCAGCATTTT. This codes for CASSQDLGRGNSNQPQHF.

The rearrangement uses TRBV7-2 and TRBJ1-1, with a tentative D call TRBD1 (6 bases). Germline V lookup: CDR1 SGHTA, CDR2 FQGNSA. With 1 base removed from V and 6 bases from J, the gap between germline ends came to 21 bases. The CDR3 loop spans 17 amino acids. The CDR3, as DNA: TGTGCCAGCAGCTTAGGAGCCATCCTAAGTGGGGGCCCTGAAGCTTTCTTT. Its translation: CASSLGAILSGGPEAFF.

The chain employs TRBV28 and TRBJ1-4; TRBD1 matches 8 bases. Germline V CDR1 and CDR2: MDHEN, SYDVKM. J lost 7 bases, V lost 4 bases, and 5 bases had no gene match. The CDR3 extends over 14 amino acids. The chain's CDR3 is CASSSTGGFEKLFF. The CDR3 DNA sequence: TGTGCCAGCAGTTCCACAGGGGGTTTTGAAAAACTGTTTTTT.

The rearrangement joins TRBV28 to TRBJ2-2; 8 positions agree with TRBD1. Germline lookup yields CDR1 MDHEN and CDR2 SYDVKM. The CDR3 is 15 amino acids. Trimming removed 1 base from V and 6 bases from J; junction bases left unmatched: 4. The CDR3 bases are TGTGCCAGCAGTTTATTGGACAGGGAGGCCGGGGAGCTGTTTTTT. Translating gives CASSLLDREAGELFF.

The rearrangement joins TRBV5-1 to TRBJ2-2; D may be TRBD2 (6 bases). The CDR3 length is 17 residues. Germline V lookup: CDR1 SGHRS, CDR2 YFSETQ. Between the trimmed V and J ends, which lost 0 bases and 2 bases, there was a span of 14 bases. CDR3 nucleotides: TGCGCCAGCAGCTTGGTGGGGGTCGGGACTAACACCGGGGAGCTGTTTTTT. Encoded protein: CASSLVGVGTNTGELFF.